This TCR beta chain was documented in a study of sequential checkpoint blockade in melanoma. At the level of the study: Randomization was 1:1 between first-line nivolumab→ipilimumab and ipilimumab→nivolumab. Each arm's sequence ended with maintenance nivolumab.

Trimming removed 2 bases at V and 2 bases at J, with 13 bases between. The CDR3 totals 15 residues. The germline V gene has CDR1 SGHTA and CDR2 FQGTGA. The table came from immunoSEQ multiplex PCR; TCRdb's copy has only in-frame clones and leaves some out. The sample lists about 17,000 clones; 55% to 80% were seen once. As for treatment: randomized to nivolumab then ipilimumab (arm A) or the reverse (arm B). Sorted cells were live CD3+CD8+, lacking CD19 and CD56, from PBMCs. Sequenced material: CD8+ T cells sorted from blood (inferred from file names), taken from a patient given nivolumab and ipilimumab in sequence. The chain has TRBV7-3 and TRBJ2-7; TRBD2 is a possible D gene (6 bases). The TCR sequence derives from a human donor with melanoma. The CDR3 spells CASSLLLASTYEQYF. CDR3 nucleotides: TGTGCCAGCAGCTTATTACTAGCCTCGACCTACGAGCAGTACTTC.